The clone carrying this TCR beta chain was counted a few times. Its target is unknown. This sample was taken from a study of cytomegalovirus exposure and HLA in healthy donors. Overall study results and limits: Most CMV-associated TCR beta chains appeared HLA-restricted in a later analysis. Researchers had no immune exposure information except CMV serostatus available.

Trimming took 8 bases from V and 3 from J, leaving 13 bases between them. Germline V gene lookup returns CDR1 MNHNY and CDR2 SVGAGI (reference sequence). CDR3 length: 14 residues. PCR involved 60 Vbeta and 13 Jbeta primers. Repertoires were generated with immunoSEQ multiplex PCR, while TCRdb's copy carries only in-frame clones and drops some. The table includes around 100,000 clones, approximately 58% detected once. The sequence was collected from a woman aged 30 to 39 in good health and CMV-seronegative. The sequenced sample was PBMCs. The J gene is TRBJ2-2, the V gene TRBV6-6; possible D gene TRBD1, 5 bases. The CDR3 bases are TGTGCCAGCGCTGGCAGGGTCTACACCGGGGAGCTGTTTTTT. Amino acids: CASAGRVYTGELFF.